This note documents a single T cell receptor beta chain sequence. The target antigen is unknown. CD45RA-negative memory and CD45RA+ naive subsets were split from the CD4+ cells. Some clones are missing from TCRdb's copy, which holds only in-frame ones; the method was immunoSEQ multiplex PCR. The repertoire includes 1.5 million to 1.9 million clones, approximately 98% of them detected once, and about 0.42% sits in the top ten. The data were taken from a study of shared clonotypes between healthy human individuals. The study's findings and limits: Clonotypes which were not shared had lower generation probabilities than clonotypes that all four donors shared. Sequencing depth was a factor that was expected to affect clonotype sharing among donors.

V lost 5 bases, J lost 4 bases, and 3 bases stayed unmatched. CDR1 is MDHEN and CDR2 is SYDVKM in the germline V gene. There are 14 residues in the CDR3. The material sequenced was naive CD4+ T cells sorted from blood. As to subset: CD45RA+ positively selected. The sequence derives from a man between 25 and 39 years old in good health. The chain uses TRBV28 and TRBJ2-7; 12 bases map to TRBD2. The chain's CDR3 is CASSRTSGVYEQYF. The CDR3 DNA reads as TGTGCCAGCAGTAGGACTAGCGGGGTATACGAGCAGTACTTC.